This T cell receptor (beta chain) was recorded in a study of shared clonotypes between healthy human individuals. Study in general: The composition of the donors was a couple of women and a few men aged 18 to 49.

Whole-study findings and limits: Researchers found naive subsets generally carried larger estimated richness than memory subsets.

As defined, naive CD8 cells were CD45RO-negative and positively selected for CCR7, with terminally differentiated effector memory CD45RA+ cells excluded. Each donor was a Caucasian adult residing in Nashville, Tennessee. For this clone: What it binds is not known.

The germline V and J ends were trimmed by 2 bases and 13 bases, with 7 bases remaining between them. The CDR3 is 10 residues long. Germline CDR1 SGHTS, CDR2 YDEGEE. Each sorted subset replicate got 200 ng genomic DNA, tens of thousands of genomes. TCRdb's table, derived via immunoSEQ multiplex PCR, lists solely in-frame clones and lacks some. In the table there are around 580,000 clones, 95% to 98% of which are singletons. The sequence was obtained from a man aged 25 to 40 in good health. Sequencing was carried out using naive CD8+ T cells sorted from blood. This rearrangement joins TRBV5-8 to TRBJ2-1; the D gene is possibly TRBD2 (5 bases). The CDR3 DNA is TGTGCCAGCAGCTTCGGGGAACAGTTCTTC. This translates into CASSFGEQFF.